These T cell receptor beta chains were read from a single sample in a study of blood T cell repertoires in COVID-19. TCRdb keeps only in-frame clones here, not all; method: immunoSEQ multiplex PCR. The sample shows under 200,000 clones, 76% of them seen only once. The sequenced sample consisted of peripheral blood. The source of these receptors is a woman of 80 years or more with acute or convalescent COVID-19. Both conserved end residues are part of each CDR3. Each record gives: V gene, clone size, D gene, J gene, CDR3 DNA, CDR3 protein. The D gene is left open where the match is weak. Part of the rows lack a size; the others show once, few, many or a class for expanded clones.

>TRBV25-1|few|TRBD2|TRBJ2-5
TGTGCCAGCAGTGGGGGGGGGTTTAAAGAGACCCAGTACTTC
CASSGGGFKETQYF
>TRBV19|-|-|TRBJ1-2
TGTGCCAGTAGTACCCAGAATAACTATGGCTACACCTTC
CASSTQNNYGYTF
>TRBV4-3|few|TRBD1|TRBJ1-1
TGCGCCAGCAGCCAGGGACAGAGGAACACTGAAGCTTTCTTT
CASSQGQRNTEAFF
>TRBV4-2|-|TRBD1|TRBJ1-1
TGTGCCAGCAGCCAAGGACAGGGCACTGAAGCTTTCTTT
CASSQGQGTEAFF
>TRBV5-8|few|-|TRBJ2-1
TGTGCCAGCAGCTTTTGGCCTGATATAAGAGGGCAGTTCTTC
CASSFWPDIRGQFF
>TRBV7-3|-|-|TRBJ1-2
TGTGCCAGCAGCGTGAGGGCAGATGTTAACTATGGCTACACCTTC
CASSVRADVNYGYTF
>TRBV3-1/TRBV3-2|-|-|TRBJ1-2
TGTGCCAGCAGCCAAGATCTGACAGCCGGCTACACCTTC
CASSQDLTAGYTF
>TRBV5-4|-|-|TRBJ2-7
TGTGCCAGCAGCTTGGCCGGGACATATCTACGAGAGCAGTACTTC
CASSLAGTYLREQYF
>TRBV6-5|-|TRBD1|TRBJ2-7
TGTGCCAGCAGTTACCGGGACAGGGTTGACGAGCAGTACTTC
CASSYRDRVDEQYF
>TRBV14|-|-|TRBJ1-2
TGTGCCAGCAGCCAAGAAGGGGCAAATGGCTACACCTTC
CASSQEGANGYTF
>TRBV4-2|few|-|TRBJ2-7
TGTGCCAGCAGCCAAGATCTTGGGGCCAGCTCCTACGAGCAGTACTTC
CASSQDLGASSYEQYF
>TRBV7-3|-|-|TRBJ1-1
TGTGCCAGCAGCCCGCAGGGTGACACTGAAGCTTTCTTT
CASSPQGDTEAFF
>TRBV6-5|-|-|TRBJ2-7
TGTGCCAGCAGTTACTCCCGGGGAAACTCCTACGAGCAGTACTTC
CASSYSRGNSYEQYF
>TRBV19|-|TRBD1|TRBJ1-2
TGTGCCAGTAGTAACTATCGGGACAGTCCTCTCTATGGCTACACCTTC
CASSNYRDSPLYGYTF
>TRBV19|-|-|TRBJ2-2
TGTGCCAGTAGTACGCACGGGAAGAACACCGGGGAGCTGTTTTTT
CASSTHGKNTGELFF
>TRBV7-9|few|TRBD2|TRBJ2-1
TGTGCCAGCAGCTTATTTTTCCTCGGGGGACTAGCCGATGAGCAGTTCTTC
CASSLFFLGGLADEQFF
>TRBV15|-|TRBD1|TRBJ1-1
TGTGCCACCAGCACGGGGGACAGGGGGCGTTGGACTGAAGCTTTCTTT
CATSTGDRGRWTEAFF
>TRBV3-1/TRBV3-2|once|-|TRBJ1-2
TGTGCCAGCAGCCAAGTTGCAGGGGCTAACTATGGCTACACCTTC
CASSQVAGANYGYTF
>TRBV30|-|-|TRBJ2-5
TGTGCCTGGAGTGTCGGGGGTCAAGAGACCCAGTACTTC
CAWSVGGQETQYF
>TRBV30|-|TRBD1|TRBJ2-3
TGTGCCTGGAACAGGGGCGGATTCCCAGATACGCAGTATTTT
CAWNRGGFPDTQYF
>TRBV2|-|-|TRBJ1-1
TGTGCCAGCAGTAGGGGGGGGCGGGTTTATACTGAAGCTTTCTTT
CASSRGGRVYTEAFF
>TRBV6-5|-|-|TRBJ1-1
TGTGCCAGCAGTCCACCAAACAGGTTGAACACTGAAGCTTTCTTT
CASSPPNRLNTEAFF